A single sample is the source of the 13 T cell receptor beta chains below, sequenced in a study of blood T cell repertoires in COVID-19. Only in-frame clones appear in the TCRdb table, and some are missing; sequencing was by immunoSEQ multiplex PCR. Of around 75,000 clones in the sample, 90% were seen once. The sequencing sample was made of peripheral blood. Receptors originate from a man aged 45 to 65 with acute or convalescent COVID-19.

The CDR3 here is CAWTSGSVYNEQFF. CDR3 DNA: TGTGCCTGGACTAGCGGCTCTGTTTACAATGAGCAGTTCTTC. The chain is built from TRBV30 and TRBJ2-1, with 7 bases lining up with TRBD2. V gave up 4 bases and J gave up 4 bases; unmatched junction bases: 7. This CDR3 is built from 14 residues. Germline V gene data show CDR1 as GTSNPN and CDR2 as SVGIG (reference sequence).

As regards this clone: This same CDR3 is encoded by further DNA sequences in the sample. The genes are TRBV7-2 and TRBJ2-5, with unresolved D. The CDR3 has 12 amino acids. The germline CDR1 and CDR2 sequences are SGHTA and FQGNSA. V lost 2 bases to trimming and J lost 4 bases, with 5 bases between them. The DNA of the CDR3 is TGTGCCAGCAGCTTAAGCCGAGAGACCCAGTACTTC. Protein sequence: CASSLSRETQYF. Based on the CDR3 plus reference TRBV7-2 and TRBJ2-5, the full variable domain is GAGVSQSPSNKVTEKGKDVELRCDPISGHTALYWYRQSLGQGLEFLIYFQGNSAPDKSGLPSDRFSAERTGGSVSTLTIQRTQQEDSAVYLCASSLSRETQYFGPGTRLLVL.

The chain uses TRBV7-6 and TRBJ2-5; no clear D gene. Trimming pared 1 base from V and 0 bases from J, leaving 9 bases between. This CDR3 has 15 residues. Germline V gives CDR1 SGHVS, CDR2 FNYEAQ. The CDR3 DNA follows: TGTGCCAGCAGCTTAGGCCCTAATTACCAAGAGACCCAGTACTTC. It codes for CASSLGPNYQETQYF.

The chain carries TRBV5-1 and TRBJ2-3, with D unclear. V lost 0 bases and J lost 3, with 8 bases in between. Germline CDR1 SGHRS, CDR2 YFSETQ. This CDR3 has 14 amino acids. The CDR3 region has the DNA TGCGCCAGCAGCTTGGTAGCATTTACAGATACGCAGTATTTT. Its protein is CASSLVAFTDTQYF. The full variable domain, completed using reference TRBV5-1 and TRBJ2-3, is KAGVTQTPRYLIKTRGQQVTLSCSPISGHRSVSWYQQTPGQGLQFLFEYFSETQRNKGNFPGRFSGRQFSNSRSEMNVSTLELGDSALYLCASSLVAFTDTQYFGPGTRLTVL.

The V gene is TRBV29-1, the J gene TRBJ1-4, with a possible D match to TRBD1 (6 bases). Germline CDR1 SQVTM, CDR2 ANQGSEA. The V end lost 7 bases, the J end lost 7 bases, and 16 bases lay between the germline ends. The CDR3 contains 13 residues. For the CDR3, the DNA is TGCAGCGCCTCAGGGGTAGGCGGTGAAAAACTGTTTTTT. It is translated as CSASGVGGEKLFF.

Only one count was recorded for this clone. J is TRBJ1-2 and V is TRBV29-1, with 7 nucleotides matching TRBD1. With 5 bases clipped from V and 2 bases from J, the junction kept 2 bases outside the gene matches. The germline gives CDR1 SQVTM, CDR2 ANQGSEA. This CDR3 has 12 residues. The CDR3: CSVPTGNYGYTF. DNA for the CDR3: TGCAGCGTTCCGACAGGGAACTATGGCTACACCTTC.

In this sample, this clone turned up a few times. The genes are TRBV6-6 and TRBJ2-2; weak D call: TRBD2 (6 bases). Germline V gene lookup returns CDR1 MNHNY and CDR2 SVGAGI (reference sequence). The CDR3 covers 15 residues. V was clipped by 7 bases and J by 4 bases, with 16 bases between them. CDR3 amino acids: CASTLTGTFTGELFF. CDR3 DNA: TGTGCCAGCACCCTCACCGGGACTTTCACCGGGGAGCTGTTTTTT.

This chain joins TRBV6-2 or TRBV6-3 and TRBJ2-7; D might be TRBD2 (5 bases). V was clipped by 5 bases and J by 6 bases, with 8 bases between them. From germline, CDR1 is MNHEY and CDR2 SVGEGT. The CDR3 is 11 amino acids. The CDR3 nucleotides are TGTGCCAGCAGTCGAGGAGGCGAGCAGTACTTC. This codes for CASSRGGEQYF.

V is TRBV7-9 and J is TRBJ1-2; TRBD1 aligns across 10 bases. The CDR3 consists of 14 residues. Per the germline V gene, CDR1 is SEHNR and CDR2 is FQNEAQ (reference sequence). Trimming at V came to 0 bases and at J to 7 bases, leaving 2 bases not matched to a gene. The CDR3 DNA reads as TGTGCCAGCAGCTTAGCCGGACAGGGGGGTGGCTACACCTTC. Its translation: CASSLAGQGGGYTF. Filled out from reference TRBV7-9 and TRBJ1-2, the complete variable domain reads DTGVSQNPRHKITKRGQNVTFRCDPISEHNRLYWYRQTLGQGPEFLTYFQNEAQLEKSRLLSDRFSAERPKGSFSTLEIQRTEQGDSAMYLCASSLAGQGGGYTFGSGTRLTVV.

The chain employs TRBV2 and TRBJ2-1; D uncertain. Germline loops: CDR1 SNHLY, CDR2 FYNNEI. With 5 bases removed from V and 10 bases from J, the gap between germline ends came to 9 bases. The CDR3 covers 11 residues. CDR3 in amino acids: CASSSNIEQFF. For the CDR3, the DNA is TGTGCCAGCAGTTCCAACATAGAGCAGTTCTTC.

The CDR3 protein is CASSFREGPPDTQYF. DNA of the CDR3: TGCGCCAGCAGCTTCCGGGAGGGCCCCCCAGATACGCAGTATTTT. This chain connects TRBV5-1 to TRBJ2-3, with 8 nucleotides matching TRBD2. V gave up 2 bases and J gave up 4 bases; unmatched junction bases: 6. The germline gives CDR1 SGHRS, CDR2 YFSETQ. The CDR3 spans 15 residues.

The chain has TRBV2 and TRBJ1-2; D gene ambiguous. Trimming removed 4 bases at V and 2 bases at J, with 11 bases between. The CDR3 is made up of 14 amino acids. Germline CDR1 SNHLY, CDR2 FYNNEI. The CDR3 DNA follows: TGTGCCAGCAGTGCGGAGCAGACCAACTATGGCTACACCTTC. This gives the protein CASSAEQTNYGYTF.

The chain employs TRBV5-1 and TRBJ1-3; D possibly corresponds to TRBD1 (5 bases). This CDR3 is built from 17 residues. Trimming took off 1 base at V and 0 bases at J, with 14 bases between the two ends. Germline assignment: CDR1 SGHRS and CDR2 YFSETQ. The CDR3 region is CASSLNPGLLSGNTIYF. The CDR3 nucleotides are TGCGCCAGCAGCTTGAATCCAGGGCTACTCTCTGGAAACACCATATATTTT.